A selection of T cell receptor beta chains follows, all from one sample in a study of blood T cells in healthy people across ages. Using its own MiXCR run on the 5' RACE reads, TCRdb lists one record per CDR3 protein. Of 800,000 to 1,000,000 distinct CDR3 sequences listed, around 46% are singletons. Sequenced material: blood. The receptors were gathered from a man in his thirties or forties in good health. The CDR3 runs from the conserved cysteine through the conserved F or W. Each record gives: CDR3 length, clone size, D gene, J gene, V gene, CDR3 protein, CDR3 DNA. A D gene is named only where the DNA matches it firmly. Only part of the rows carry a size: once, few, many, or a class if the clone is expanded.

16 | few | TRBD1 | TRBJ2-5 | TRBV4-1 | CASSQHGTGIEETQYF | TGCGCCAGCAGCCAACACGGGACAGGGATCGAAGAGACCCAGTACTTC
17 | once | . | TRBJ2-3 | TRBV4-1 | CASSQAPGRGATDTQYF | TGCGCCAGCAGCCAGGCGCCTGGGCGGGGTGCCACAGATACGCAGTATTTT
15 | . | TRBD2 | TRBJ2-5 | TRBV29-1 | CSVSPGLAVQETQYF | TGCAGCGTTTCGCCGGGACTAGCGGTTCAAGAGACCCAGTACTTC
15 | few | . | TRBJ2-5 | TRBV4-1 | CASSQDLRIQETQYF | TGCGCCAGCAGCCAAGATCTTAGAATACAAGAGACCCAGTACTTC
16 | . | . | TRBJ2-7 | TRBV12-3/TRBV12-4 | CASTPRLGATSYEQYF | TGTGCCAGCACTCCGAGACTGGGAGCTACCAGCTACGAGCAGTACTTC
16 | few | TRBD2 | TRBJ2-1 | TRBV2 | CASSVRTSGSYNEQFF | TGTGCCAGCAGCGTACGGACTAGCGGATCCTACAATGAGCAGTTCTTC
14 | few | . | TRBJ2-7 | TRBV7-2 | CASSLAFRSYEQYF | TGTGCCAGCAGCTTAGCCTTCCGGTCCTACGAGCAGTACTTC
14 | . | . | TRBJ1-1 | TRBV29-1 | CSVYGRARNTEAFF | TGCAGCGTCTACGGCAGGGCCAGGAACACTGAAGCTTTCTTT
14 | . | . | TRBJ2-3 | TRBV24-1 | CATSDFGQTDTQYF | TGTGCCACCAGTGATTTCGGACAGACAGATACGCAGTATTTT
14 | . | . | TRBJ2-7 | TRBV5-5 | CASSLTAASYEQYF | TGTGCCAGCAGCTTAACAGCTGCCTCCTACGAGCAGTACTTC
16 | few | . | TRBJ2-3 | TRBV12-3/TRBV12-4 | CASSLGGGLKTDTQYF | TGTGCCAGCAGTTTAGGAGGGGGGTTGAAGACAGATACGCAGTATTTT
16 | . | TRBD1 | TRBJ2-7 | TRBV2 | CASSPELRDRVLEQYF | TGTGCCAGCAGTCCTGAATTACGGGACAGGGTCCTCGAGCAGTACTTC
14 | . | . | TRBJ1-6 | TRBV7-2 | CASSPGAAGSPLHF | TGTGCCAGCAGCCCCGGTGCAGCAGGATCACCCCTCCACTTT
16 | once | . | TRBJ2-6 | TRBV29-1 | CSVQADIDSGANVLTF | TGCAGCGTCCAGGCGGACATAGACTCTGGGGCCAACGTCCTGACTTTC
18 | . | TRBD2 | TRBJ2-7 | TRBV5-1 | CASSSGLAGGPSGNEQYF | TGCGCCAGCAGCTCTGGACTAGCGGGGGGCCCTAGTGGAAACGAGCAGTACTTC
18 | . | . | TRBJ1-6 | TRBV29-1 | CSVEGRGLRGSLNSPLHF | TGCAGCGTTGAAGGCCGGGGACTGAGAGGGAGTTTGAATTCACCCCTCCACTTT
13 | . | . | TRBJ1-5 | TRBV12-3/TRBV12-4 | CASSWTGSQPQHF | TGTGCCAGCAGTTGGACCGGGAGTCAGCCCCAGCATTTT
15 | few | TRBD1 | TRBJ1-5 | TRBV28 | CASSWDSNSNQPQHF | TGTGCCAGCAGTTGGGACAGTAATAGCAATCAGCCCCAGCATTTT
13 | . | TRBD2 | TRBJ2-5 | TRBV11-3 | CASSGGVDETQYF | TGTGCCAGCAGCGGGGGGGTAGACGAGACCCAGTACTTC
17 | . | . | TRBJ1-1 | TRBV3-1 | CASSQDLGGALNTEAFF | TGTGCCAGCAGCCAAGATTTGGGGGGGGCATTGAACACTGAAGCTTTCTTT
15 | few | TRBD2 | TRBJ2-3 | TRBV4-2 | CASSQEGGIGDTQYF | TGTGCCAGCAGCCAAGAGGGAGGGATTGGCGATACGCAGTATTTT
15 | . | . | TRBJ1-2 | TRBV15 | CATSRVSLANYGYTF | TGTGCCACCAGCAGAGTTAGCCTTGCTAACTATGGCTACACCTTC